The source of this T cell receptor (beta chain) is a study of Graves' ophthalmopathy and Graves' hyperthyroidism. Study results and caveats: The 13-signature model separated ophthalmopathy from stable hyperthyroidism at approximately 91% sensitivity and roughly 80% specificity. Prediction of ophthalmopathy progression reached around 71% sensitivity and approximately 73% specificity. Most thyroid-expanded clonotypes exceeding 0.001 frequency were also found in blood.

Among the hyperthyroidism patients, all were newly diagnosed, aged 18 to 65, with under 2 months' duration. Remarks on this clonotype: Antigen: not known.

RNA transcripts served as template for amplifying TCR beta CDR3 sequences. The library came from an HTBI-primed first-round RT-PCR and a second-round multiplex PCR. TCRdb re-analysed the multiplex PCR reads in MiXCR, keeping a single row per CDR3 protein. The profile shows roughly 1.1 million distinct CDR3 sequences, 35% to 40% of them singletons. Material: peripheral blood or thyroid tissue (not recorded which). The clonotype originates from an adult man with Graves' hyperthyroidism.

The DNA of the CDR3 is TGCAGTGCTAGAGATCTCGGGGACACCGGGGAGCTGTTTTTT. Translating it yields CSARDLGDTGELFF. V is TRBV20-1 and J is TRBJ2-2, with D possibly matching TRBD2 (5 bases). V was clipped by 0 bases and J by 3 bases, with 8 bases between them. This CDR3 has 14 residues. CDR1 and CDR2 from the germline V gene are DFQATT and SNEGSKA (reference sequence).